The TCR beta chain described here comes from a study of cytotoxic CD8 clonotypes in ibrutinib-treated CLL. Some clones are missing from TCRdb's copy, which holds only in-frame ones; the method was immunoSEQ multiplex PCR. The sample includes tens of thousands of clones, approximately 90% of them seen just once. General study findings and limits: Clonality, elevated at ibrutinib response, dropped back toward baseline at progression. Contraction or stability on treatment characterized the public clonotypes, which were uncommon.

Notes on this clone: The antigen is undetermined.

CDR3 length: 18 amino acids. The chain is built from TRBV21-1 and TRBJ2-7; TRBD2, the table's D call, was not compared with the DNA. TRBV21-1 is recorded as a pseudogene. This receptor was taken from a human donor with chronic lymphocytic leukemia. The specimen comprised PBMCs, sampled after 12 months of ibrutinib treatment. CDR3 sequence: CASSKEPTRFFSSYEQYF. CDR3 DNA: TGTGCCAGCAGCAAAGAGCCCACCCGATTCTTTAGCTCCTACGAGCAGTACTTC.